This TCR beta chain originates from a study of shared clonotypes between healthy human individuals. Study details: Per donor, three plates held CD4 naive cells, three held CD4 memory, two held CD8 naive and one held CD8 memory.

The CDR3 has 14 residues. The germline CDR1 and CDR2 sequences are MNHEY and SVGAGI. The V end lost 8 bases, the J end lost 6 bases, and 16 bases lay between the germline ends. The assay was run at deep level. Method: immunoSEQ multiplex PCR; TCRdb's copy keeps in-frame clones and lacks some. The sample records roughly 2 million clones, nearly 97% being singletons. On this clone: Its antigen is unidentified.

Study-level points and caveats: Rarefaction exposed incomplete sorted-subset sequencing despite large depth. Clonotypes that were shared across a few donors made up around 5% of naive CD4 clonotypes.

The sample was naive CD4+ T cells sorted from blood. This sample's subset: CD45RA+ positively selected. The receptor was isolated from a man aged 18 to 35 in good health. V is TRBV6-5 and J is TRBJ2-2; D may be TRBD1 or TRBD2 (5 bases each). The CDR3 spells CASHETGRSGELFF. CDR3 coding DNA: TGTGCCAGCCACGAGACGGGACGATCCGGGGAGCTGTTTTTT.